These 3 T cell receptor beta chains were all obtained from the same sample, sequenced in a study of glioma-infiltrating T cells. Using RNA template, CDR3s of TCR alpha and beta were amplified with iRepertoire arm-PCR. TCRdb ran MiXCR on the multiplex PCR reads and lists one entry per CDR3 protein. Seen here are under 200,000 distinct CDR3 sequences, around 42% observed once, and the top ten hold under 6.5%. Input material: glioma tissue, nonneoplastic brain tissue, or PBMCs (not recorded which). The source of these receptors is a human donor with low-grade glioma or glioblastoma, undergoing nonglioma brain surgery, or in good health (not recorded which).

This clonotype was detected only a few times. The chain employs TRBV5-1 and TRBJ2-1; 9 bases are shared with TRBD2. V was pared by 0 bases and J by 10 bases, with 8 bases of the junction left unmatched. From germline, CDR1 is SGHRS and CDR2 YFSETQ. The CDR3 runs to 15 residues. In DNA, the CDR3 is TGCGCCAGCAGCTTGGAACCGGGACTAGCCTTGGAGCAGTTCTTC. Protein sequence: CASSLEPGLALEQFF.

This clonotype has a count of ten or more. The chain links TRBV7-9 to TRBJ2-3, with 9 positions matching TRBD2. Losses at the gene ends were 5 bases for V and 0 bases for J; bases not matched to a gene: 3. CDR1 is SEHNR, CDR2 FQNEAQ, per germline (reference sequence). The CDR3 loop spans 15 amino acids. In DNA, the CDR3 is TGTGCCAGCAGCGTAACTAGCGGGAGCACAGATACGCAGTATTTT. Translated: CASSVTSGSTDTQYF.

This clonotype came up once. A read error may be the cause here, since a much bigger clone is one base away. The chain links TRBV19 to TRBJ1-1, with D unclear. V gave up 5 bases and J gave up 2 bases, with 9 bases separating them. Germline CDR1 is LNHDA and CDR2 is SQIVND (reference sequence). This CDR3 comprises 13 residues. CDR3 sequence reads: CASSQFINTEAFF. In nucleotides, the CDR3 is TGTGCCAGTAGTCAGTTTATCAACACTGAAGCTTTCTTT.